This passage covers 32 T cell receptor beta chains from one sample sequenced in a study of cytomegalovirus exposure and HLA in healthy donors. 60 Vbeta and 13 Jbeta primers were used in PCR. Method: immunoSEQ multiplex PCR; TCRdb's copy keeps in-frame clones and lacks some. Seen here are 150,000 to 160,000 clones, 70% to 90% observed once, and the top ten hold less than 2.5%. The sequenced sample was PBMCs. These receptors were taken from a young woman in good health and CMV-seronegative.

The chain couples TRBV11-2 to TRBJ2-2; 12 bases match TRBD2. In germline, CDR1 is SGHAT, CDR2 FQNNGV. The CDR3 spans 14 residues. J lost 6 bases, V lost 10 bases, and 6 bases had no gene match. The CDR3 DNA follows: TGTGCCACCCTAGCGGGGGGGCTTGCCGGGGAGCTGTTTTTT. This gives the protein CATLAGGLAGELFF.

The rearrangement links TRBV27 to TRBJ2-7, with D perhaps TRBD2 (5 bases). Germline assignment: CDR1 MNHEY and CDR2 SMNVEV (reference sequence). The CDR3 extends over 14 amino acids. The V and J ends lost 4 bases and 2 bases respectively, with 12 bases between them. This CDR3 is CASSSPDGTYEQYF. CDR3 nucleotides: TGTGCCAGCAGTTCGCCGGACGGGACCTACGAGCAGTACTTC.

This chain uses TRBV28 with TRBJ2-7; 8 positions match TRBD1. After removal of 8 bases from V and 1 base from J, the junction contained 4 bases not matched to a gene. CDR1 and CDR2 (germline): MDHEN, SYDVKM. The CDR3 has 13 amino acids. The CDR3 here is CASRTGNSYEQYF. CDR3 DNA sequence: TGTGCCAGCCGGACAGGGAATTCCTACGAGCAGTACTTC.

The chain is built from TRBV7-2 and TRBJ2-2, with D unresolved. From germline, CDR1 is SGHTA and CDR2 FQGNSA. The V end was cut by 1 base, the J end by 0 bases, with 6 bases between. The CDR3 extends over 15 amino acids. The CDR3 protein is CASSLGRANTGELFF. The CDR3 bases are TGTGCCAGCAGCTTAGGTCGGGCGAACACCGGGGAGCTGTTTTTT.

As regards this clone: At the DNA level, this CDR3 is encoded by other sequences in the same sample as well. The V gene is TRBV4-1, the J gene TRBJ1-5; tentative D call: TRBD1 (5 bases). This CDR3 is built from 14 residues. V lost 1 base and J 6 bases, leaving 10 bases between the germline ends. Per germline, CDR1 MGHRA and CDR2 YSYEKL. CDR3 loop: CASSQVRGGQPQHF. DNA for the CDR3: TGCGCCAGCAGCCAAGTTAGGGGAGGTCAGCCCCAGCATTTT.

This chain joins TRBV19 and TRBJ2-1; 11 bases agree with TRBD2. The germline gives CDR1 LNHDA, CDR2 SQIVND (reference sequence). The CDR3 consists of 15 residues. The V segment lost 1 base and the J segment 7 bases; nucleotides outside the gene matches: 3. In nucleotides, the CDR3 is TGTGCCAGTAGTATAGTAGCGGGGGGGTGGAATGAGCAGTTCTTC. Amino acids: CASSIVAGGWNEQFF.

This chain joins TRBV10-3 and TRBJ2-7; no reliable D call. The ends were cut back, 4 bases at V and 0 bases at J, with 13 bases in the middle. Germline CDR1 is ENHRY and CDR2 is SYGVKD. The CDR3 runs 15 residues. The CDR3 protein is CAISVGAPGSYEQYF. The CDR3 nucleotides are TGTGCCATCAGTGTTGGAGCTCCGGGCTCCTACGAGCAGTACTTC.

This chain joins TRBV13 and TRBJ1-1; 7 positions agree with TRBD1. The J segment lost 6 bases and the V segment lost 3 bases, leaving 4 bases of the junction unmatched. Germline CDR1 is PRHDT and CDR2 is FYEKMQ (reference sequence). The CDR3 loop spans 13 amino acids. DNA of the CDR3: TGTGCCAGCAGCTTTGGACAGGACTCTGAAGCTTTCTTT. It encodes CASSFGQDSEAFF.

With regard to this clone: One end of the junction does not line up with germline, which may come from a read error. This chain links TRBV4-2 with TRBJ2-5, with a weak D call TRBD2 (6 bases). CDR1 is LGHNA, CDR2 YNFKEQ, per germline. This CDR3 contains 15 residues. The CDR3 reads CASSPLTGVQGTQYF. In nucleotides, the CDR3 is TGTGCCAGCAGTCCTCTTACGGGGGTGCAAGGGACCCAGTACTTC.

J is TRBJ1-2 and V is TRBV15, with 9 nucleotides matching TRBD1. Per germline, CDR1 LNHNV and CDR2 YYDKDF (reference sequence). The CDR3 has 13 residues. The V gene end was trimmed by 3 bases and the J gene end by 8 bases; junction bases not matched to a gene: 4. CDR3: CATSRDRGWGYTF. The CDR3 coding sequence is TGTGCCACCAGCAGGGACAGGGGCTGGGGCTACACCTTC.

This chain links TRBV15 with TRBJ2-1; 13 bases are shared with TRBD2. Germline CDR1 LNHNV, CDR2 YYDKDF (reference sequence). The CDR3 totals 15 residues. The ends lost 6 bases at V and 5 bases at J; junction bases unmatched: 4. The CDR3 reads CATRGTSGAHNEQFF. The CDR3 DNA sequence: TGTGCCACCAGAGGGACTAGCGGGGCTCACAATGAGCAGTTCTTC. Together with reference TRBV15 and TRBJ2-1, the CDR3 gives the full variable domain: DAMVIQNPRYQVTQFGKPVTLSCSQTLNHNVMYWYQQKSSQAPKLLFHYYDKDFNNEADTPDNFQSRRPNTSFCFLDIRSPGLGDTAMYLCATRGTSGAHNEQFFGPGTRLTVL.

The chain combines TRBV11-1 with TRBJ2-2; the match to TRBD2 covers 10 bases. V lost 1 base and J lost 0; bases outside the gene matches: 8. CDR1 SGHAT and CDR2 FQDESV come from the germline V gene (reference sequence). The CDR3 consists of 19 residues. The DNA of the CDR3 is TGTGCCAGCAGCTTAGGCTTCCAGCGGGGGGGGACGAACACCGGGGAGCTGTTTTTT. Its translation is CASSLGFQRGGTNTGELFF.

The chain carries TRBV9 and TRBJ2-5, with TRBD1 as a possible D gene (6 bases). Germline V gene sequence: CDR1 SGDLS, CDR2 YYNGEE. The CDR3 loop spans 13 amino acids. With 0 bases removed from V and 9 bases from J, the gap between germline ends came to 12 bases. The CDR3 spells CASSVAGAGAQYF. The CDR3 nucleotides read TGTGCCAGCAGCGTAGCTGGCGCAGGGGCCCAGTACTTC.

This chain links TRBV19 with TRBJ1-5; D unclear. The CDR3 totals 14 residues. Trimming took 2 bases from V and 6 from J, leaving 11 bases between them. Germline CDR1 LNHDA, CDR2 SQIVND (reference sequence). In DNA, the CDR3 is TGTGCCAGTAGTATACGGCAGGCCCGTCAGCCCCAGCATTTT. The encoded protein is CASSIRQARQPQHF.

This clone was counted once. The sample carries other DNA sequences with the same CDR3. V gene TRBV5-1 combines with J gene TRBJ1-4; TRBD1 matches 7 bases. V trimming: 3 bases; J trimming: 5 bases; junction bases outside the gene matches: 4. The CDR3 is 14 residues long. The germline CDR1 and CDR2 sequences are SGHRS and YFSETQ. CDR3 sequence reads: CASSSGGVNEKLFF. For the CDR3, the DNA is TGCGCCAGCAGCTCAGGGGGAGTGAATGAAAAACTGTTTTTT.

This rearrangement joins TRBV4-1 to TRBJ2-5, with D possibly being TRBD1 (5 bases). With the DNA end fitting TRBJ2-7 better, the J assignment may be wrong. CDR1 MGHRA and CDR2 YSYEKL come from the germline V gene. The CDR3 has 15 amino acids. The CDR3 nucleotides are TGCGCCAGCAGCCAAACCAGGGCCCTTTCCTACGAGCAGTACTTC. As protein: CASSQTRALSYEQYF.

The chain links TRBV10-3 to TRBJ1-2; 8 nucleotides match TRBD1. Germline V gives CDR1 ENHRY, CDR2 SYGVKD. J gave up 8 bases and V 0 bases, and 8 bases lay outside the gene matches. The CDR3 is 15 amino acids. This CDR3 is CAISESAGGAYGYTF. CDR3 DNA: TGTGCCATCAGTGAGTCTGCAGGGGGCGCATACGGCTACACCTTC.

CDR3 bases: TGCGCCAGCAGCCAACCTGGGGGACAGTTCTATGGCTACACCTTC. As protein: CASSQPGGQFYGYTF. The chain couples TRBV4-3 to TRBJ1-2; TRBD1 matches at 7 bases. Per germline, CDR1 LGHNA and CDR2 YSLEER. The CDR3 contains 15 residues. V was clipped by 2 bases and J by 4 bases; unmatched bases: 7.

This chain connects TRBV19 to TRBJ1-5; D call uncertain. This CDR3 comprises 15 residues. From germline, CDR1 is LNHDA and CDR2 SQIVND (reference sequence). Trimming left V 4 bases short and J 6 bases short, with 16 bases between. The CDR3 region has the DNA TGTGCCAGTAGTACTGGAGGGTCGGGAGGTCAGCCCCAGCATTTT. Translated: CASSTGGSGGQPQHF.

V and J are TRBV15 and TRBJ1-5; 10 bases match TRBD1. The CDR3 sequence is 17 residues long. CDR1 and CDR2 from the germline V gene are LNHNV and YYDKDF (reference sequence). The ends lost 0 bases at V and 5 bases at J; junction bases unmatched: 7. The DNA of the CDR3 is TGTGCCACCAGCAGAGATAGGGCCGGGACAGGGGATCAGCCCCAGCATTTT. Amino acid sequence: CATSRDRAGTGDQPQHF.

The chain uses TRBV5-1 and TRBJ1-6, with a tentative D call TRBD1 (6 bases). CDR3 length equals 13 residues. CDR1 is SGHRS, CDR2 YFSETQ, per germline. Trimming removed 4 bases from V and 9 bases from J, with 11 bases in between. CDR3 sequence reads: CASSTGTPSPLHF. CDR3 nucleotide sequence: TGCGCCAGCAGCACAGGGACACCTTCACCCCTCCACTTT. The complete variable domain, with remaining parts taken from reference TRBV5-1 and TRBJ1-6, reads KAGVTQTPRYLIKTRGQQVTLSCSPISGHRSVSWYQQTPGQGLQFLFEYFSETQRNKGNFPGRFSGRQFSNSRSEMNVSTLELGDSALYLCASSTGTPSPLHFGNGTRLTVT.

In DNA form, the CDR3 reads TGTGCCAGCAGTTACCGGCGAGGGGGCATCTATGGCTACACCTTC. The encoded protein is CASSYRRGGIYGYTF. V usage is TRBV6-5 and J usage is TRBJ1-2; TRBD1 agrees at 7 bases. The CDR3 is 15 amino acids. V dropped 2 bases and J dropped 4; count of bases not matched to a gene: 7. Germline V gene data show CDR1 as MNHEY and CDR2 as SVGAGI.

The rearrangement uses TRBV7-9 and TRBJ2-7, with D tentatively TRBD1 (6 bases). Trimming stripped 5 bases from V and 5 bases from J, with 13 bases between. This CDR3 comprises 13 residues. The germline V gene encodes CDR1 SEHNR and CDR2 FQNEAQ (reference sequence). The CDR3 DNA is TGTGCCAGCAGCCTTCGGACAGTTCACGAGCAGTACTTC. Protein sequence: CASSLRTVHEQYF.

This rearrangement joins TRBV30 to TRBJ1-4; possible D gene TRBD1, 5 bases. CDR1 GTSNPN and CDR2 SVGIG come from the germline V gene (reference sequence). Trimming removed 3 bases at V and 7 bases at J, with 18 bases between. This CDR3 region has 15 residues. Written as DNA, the CDR3 is TGTGCCTGGAGGATCGGTGGGGGGGGAAGTGAAAAACTGTTTTTT. It encodes CAWRIGGGGSEKLFF.

The chain joins TRBV11-2 to TRBJ2-2; TRBD2 matches at 11 bases. V shed 3 bases and J 7 bases; nucleotides not matched to a gene: 7. Germline V CDR1 and CDR2: SGHAT, FQNNGV. CDR3 length equals 16 residues. The CDR3 loop is CASSFLSGGAGGELFF. CDR3 bases: TGTGCCAGCAGCTTTCTTAGCGGGGGGGCCGGCGGGGAGCTGTTTTTT.

This rearrangement joins TRBV7-9 to TRBJ2-6; D is possibly TRBD2 (6 bases). Germline CDR1 SEHNR, CDR2 FQNEAQ (reference sequence). V lost 5 bases and J 9 bases, leaving 29 bases between the germline ends. There are 19 residues in the CDR3. The CDR3 here is CASSPLAGQTELSGNVLTF. The CDR3 region has the DNA TGTGCCAGCAGCCCGTTGGCGGGGCAGACCGAGCTTTCTGGCAACGTCCTGACTTTC.

This clone appeared once. This chain links TRBV27 with TRBJ1-1; TRBD1 might be the D (6 bases). Germline V lookup: CDR1 MNHEY, CDR2 SMNVEV (reference sequence). The CDR3 covers 13 residues. With 2 bases removed from V and 11 bases from J, the gap between germline ends came to 15 bases. CDR3 sequence (DNA): TGTGCCAGCAGTTTAGAACAGGGAGTAAAGGCTTTCTTT. Its translation: CASSLEQGVKAFF.

The chain recombines TRBV2 with TRBJ1-5; 7 positions agree with TRBD1. Germline lookup yields CDR1 SNHLY and CDR2 FYNNEI. The ends lost 5 bases at V and 3 bases at J; junction bases unmatched: 7. This CDR3 has 15 residues. The CDR3 loop is CASSQTGVLNQPQHF. The CDR3 DNA reads TGTGCCAGCAGTCAAACAGGGGTCCTCAATCAGCCCCAGCATTTT.

The V and J genes are TRBV18 and TRBJ2-2; the D is unclear. This CDR3 region has 14 residues. Per the germline V gene, CDR1 is KGHSH and CDR2 is LQKENI. V was pared by 6 bases and J by 4 bases, with 12 bases between. Here the CDR3 DNA reads TGTGCCAGCTCCCCCCGCACGAGCACCGGGGAGCTGTTTTTT. As protein: CASSPRTSTGELFF.

This chain joins TRBV18 and TRBJ2-1, with 9 bases identical to TRBD2. J was trimmed by 4 bases and V by 3 bases; bases with no gene match: 7. CDR1 is KGHSH and CDR2 is LQKENI in the germline V gene. CDR3 length: 16 residues. CDR3 nucleotide sequence: TGTGCCAGCTCACCGAGCGGGGGGCCGCCATACAATGAGCAGTTCTTC. Translated, it gives CASSPSGGPPYNEQFF.

This clone was counted only a few times. The CDR3 loop is CASSQDGVTGLGEQYF. In DNA form, the CDR3 reads TGTGCCAGCAGCCAAGATGGGGTGACAGGGCTAGGCGAGCAGTACTTC. This chain links TRBV4-2 with TRBJ2-7; 7 bases are a match to TRBD1. The CDR3 spans 16 residues. J was trimmed by 6 bases and V by 0 bases; bases with no gene match: 11. Germline V lookup: CDR1 LGHNA, CDR2 YNFKEQ.

This chain connects TRBV6-6 to TRBJ2-7, with D possibly being TRBD1 (6 bases). Germline CDR1 and CDR2: MNHNY and SVGAGI (reference sequence). CDR3 size: 13 residues. V lost 7 bases, J lost 7 bases, and 17 bases lay in between. The CDR3 bases are TGTGCCAGCACCCTACAGGGAACGAGGGAGCAGTACTTC. It encodes CASTLQGTREQYF.